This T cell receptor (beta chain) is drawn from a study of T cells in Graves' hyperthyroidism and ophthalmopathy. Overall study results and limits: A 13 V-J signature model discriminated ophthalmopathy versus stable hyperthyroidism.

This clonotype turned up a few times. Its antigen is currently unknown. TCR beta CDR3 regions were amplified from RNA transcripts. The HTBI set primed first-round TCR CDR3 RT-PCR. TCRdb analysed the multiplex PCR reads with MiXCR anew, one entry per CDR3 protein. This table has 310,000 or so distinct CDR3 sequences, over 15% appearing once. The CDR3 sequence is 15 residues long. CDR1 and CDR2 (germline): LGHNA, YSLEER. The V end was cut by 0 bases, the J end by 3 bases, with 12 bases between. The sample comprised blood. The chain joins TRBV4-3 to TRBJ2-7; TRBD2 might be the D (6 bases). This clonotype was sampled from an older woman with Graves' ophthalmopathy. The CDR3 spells CASSQDRGTVYEQYF. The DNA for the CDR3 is TGCGCCAGCAGCCAAGATCGGGGGACGGTCTACGAGCAGTACTTC.